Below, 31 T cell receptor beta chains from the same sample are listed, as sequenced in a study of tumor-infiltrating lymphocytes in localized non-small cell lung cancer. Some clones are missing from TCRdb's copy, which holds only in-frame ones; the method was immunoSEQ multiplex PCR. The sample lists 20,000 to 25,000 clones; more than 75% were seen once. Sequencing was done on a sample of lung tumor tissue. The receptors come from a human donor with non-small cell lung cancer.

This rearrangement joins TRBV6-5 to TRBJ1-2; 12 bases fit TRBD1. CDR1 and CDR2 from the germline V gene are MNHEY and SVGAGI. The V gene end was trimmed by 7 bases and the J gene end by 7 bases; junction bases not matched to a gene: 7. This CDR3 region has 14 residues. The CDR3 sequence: CASTPGQGASGYTF. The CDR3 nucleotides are TGTGCCAGCACCCCGGGACAGGGGGCGTCTGGCTACACCTTC.

CDR3 amino acids: CASSAPSGRTLGGFNEQFF. The CDR3 nucleotides are TGTGCCAGCAGCGCCCCTAGCGGGAGAACCTTGGGAGGCTTCAATGAGCAGTTCTTC. The gene calls are TRBV7-9 and TRBJ2-1; TRBD2 aligns across 10 bases. V lost 5 bases and J lost 6; bases outside the gene matches: 19. CDR1 is SEHNR, CDR2 FQNEAQ, per germline (reference sequence). The CDR3 length is 19 residues.

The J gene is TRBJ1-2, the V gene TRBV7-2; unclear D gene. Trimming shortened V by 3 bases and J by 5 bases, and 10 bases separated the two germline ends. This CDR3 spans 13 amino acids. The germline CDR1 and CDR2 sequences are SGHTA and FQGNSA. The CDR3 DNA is TGTGCCAGCAGCTTGCAGAGCCCGTATGGCTACACCTTC. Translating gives CASSLQSPYGYTF.

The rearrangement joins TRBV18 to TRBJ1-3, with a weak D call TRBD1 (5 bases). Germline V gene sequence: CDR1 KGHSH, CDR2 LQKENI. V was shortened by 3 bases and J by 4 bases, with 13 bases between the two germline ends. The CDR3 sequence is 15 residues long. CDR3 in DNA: TGTGCCAGCTCACCTGTAGGGGCTTTAGGAAACACCATATATTTT. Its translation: CASSPVGALGNTIYF.

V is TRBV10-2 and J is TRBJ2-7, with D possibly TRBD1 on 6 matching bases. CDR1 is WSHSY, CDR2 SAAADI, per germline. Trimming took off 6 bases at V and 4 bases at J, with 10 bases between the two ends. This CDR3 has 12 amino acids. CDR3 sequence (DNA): TGCGCCAGCAGCACAGGGTTTTACGAGCAGTACTTC. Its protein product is CASSTGFYEQYF.

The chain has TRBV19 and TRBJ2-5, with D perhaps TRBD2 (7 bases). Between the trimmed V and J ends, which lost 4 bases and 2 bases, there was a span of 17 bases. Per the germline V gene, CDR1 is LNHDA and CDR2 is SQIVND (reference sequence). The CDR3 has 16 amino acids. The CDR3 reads CASSTRGGVGQETQYF. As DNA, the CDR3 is TGTGCCAGTAGTACAAGGGGGGGAGTTGGACAAGAGACCCAGTACTTC.

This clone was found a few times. This CDR3 reads CASSFRTGDYGYTF. The DNA for the CDR3 is TGTGCCAGCAGCTTCAGAACAGGCGACTATGGCTACACCTTC. This chain joins TRBV7-2 and TRBJ1-2; a weak D match, TRBD1 (5 bases). The ends were cut back, 3 bases at V and 3 bases at J, with 11 bases in the middle. The CDR3 has 14 amino acids. The germline gives CDR1 SGHTA, CDR2 FQGNSA. Combining the CDR3 with reference TRBV7-2 and TRBJ1-2 gives the whole variable domain GAGVSQSPSNKVTEKGKDVELRCDPISGHTALYWYRQSLGQGLEFLIYFQGNSAPDKSGLPSDRFSAERTGGSVSTLTIQRTQQEDSAVYLCASSFRTGDYGYTFGSGTRLTVV.

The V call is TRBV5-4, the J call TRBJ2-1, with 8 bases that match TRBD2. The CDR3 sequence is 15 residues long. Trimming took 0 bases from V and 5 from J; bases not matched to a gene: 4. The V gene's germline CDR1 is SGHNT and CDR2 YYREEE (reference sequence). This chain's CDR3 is CASSLGAGEDNEQFF. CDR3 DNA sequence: TGTGCCAGCAGCTTGGGAGCGGGAGAGGACAATGAGCAGTTCTTC.

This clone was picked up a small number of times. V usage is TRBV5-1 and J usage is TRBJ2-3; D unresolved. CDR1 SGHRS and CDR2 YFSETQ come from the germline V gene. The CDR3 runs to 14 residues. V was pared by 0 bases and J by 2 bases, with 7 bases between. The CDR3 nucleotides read TGCGCCAGCAGCTTGGACCACACCACAGATACGCAGTATTTT. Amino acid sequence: CASSLDHTTDTQYF.

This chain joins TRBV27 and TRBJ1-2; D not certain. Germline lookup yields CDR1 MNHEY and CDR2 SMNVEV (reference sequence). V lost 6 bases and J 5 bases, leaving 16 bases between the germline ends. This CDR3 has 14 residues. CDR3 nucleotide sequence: TGTGCCAGCAGCTCCGCGGGATCGTGGTATGGCTACACCTTC. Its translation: CASSSAGSWYGYTF.

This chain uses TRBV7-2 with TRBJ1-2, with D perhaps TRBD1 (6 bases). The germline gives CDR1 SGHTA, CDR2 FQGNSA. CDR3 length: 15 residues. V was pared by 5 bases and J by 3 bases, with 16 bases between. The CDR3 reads CASSRTLGGDYGYTF. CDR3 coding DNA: TGTGCCAGCAGCCGGACCCTGGGGGGCGACTATGGCTACACCTTC. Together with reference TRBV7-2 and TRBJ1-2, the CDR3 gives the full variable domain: GAGVSQSPSNKVTEKGKDVELRCDPISGHTALYWYRQSLGQGLEFLIYFQGNSAPDKSGLPSDRFSAERTGGSVSTLTIQRTQQEDSAVYLCASSRTLGGDYGYTFGSGTRLTVV.

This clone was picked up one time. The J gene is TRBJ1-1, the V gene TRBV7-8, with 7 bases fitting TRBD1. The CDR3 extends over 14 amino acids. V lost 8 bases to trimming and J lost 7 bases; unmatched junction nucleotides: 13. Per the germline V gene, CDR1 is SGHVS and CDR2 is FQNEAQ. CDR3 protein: CASHVRQGVGEAFF. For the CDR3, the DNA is TGTGCCAGCCATGTTCGACAGGGAGTTGGTGAAGCTTTCTTT.

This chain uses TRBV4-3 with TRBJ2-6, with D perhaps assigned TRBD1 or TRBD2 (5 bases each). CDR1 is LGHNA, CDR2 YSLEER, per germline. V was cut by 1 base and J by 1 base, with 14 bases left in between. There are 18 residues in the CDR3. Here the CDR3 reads CASSQGVGGRSGANVLTF. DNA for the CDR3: TGCGCCAGCAGCCAAGGGGTTGGGGGTCGGTCTGGGGCCAACGTCCTGACTTTC.

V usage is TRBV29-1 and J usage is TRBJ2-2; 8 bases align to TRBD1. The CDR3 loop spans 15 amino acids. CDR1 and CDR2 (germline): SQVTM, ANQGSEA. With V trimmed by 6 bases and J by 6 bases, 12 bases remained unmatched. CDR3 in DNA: TGCAGCGTAAACAGGGGAGGACAGGGATCCGGGGAGCTGTTTTTT. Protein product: CSVNRGGQGSGELFF.

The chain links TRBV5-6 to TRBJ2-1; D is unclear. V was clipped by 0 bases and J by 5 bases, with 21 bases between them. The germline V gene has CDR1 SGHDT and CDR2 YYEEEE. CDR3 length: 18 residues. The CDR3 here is CASSLGEARRSPHNEQFF. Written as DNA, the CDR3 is TGTGCCAGCAGCTTGGGAGAGGCCCGCCGCAGTCCTCACAATGAGCAGTTCTTC.

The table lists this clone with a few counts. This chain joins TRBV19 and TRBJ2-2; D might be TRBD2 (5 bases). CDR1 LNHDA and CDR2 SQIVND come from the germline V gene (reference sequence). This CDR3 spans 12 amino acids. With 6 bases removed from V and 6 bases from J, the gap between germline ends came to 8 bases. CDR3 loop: CASSLEAGELFF. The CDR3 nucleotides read TGTGCCAGTAGCCTGGAGGCCGGGGAGCTGTTTTTT.

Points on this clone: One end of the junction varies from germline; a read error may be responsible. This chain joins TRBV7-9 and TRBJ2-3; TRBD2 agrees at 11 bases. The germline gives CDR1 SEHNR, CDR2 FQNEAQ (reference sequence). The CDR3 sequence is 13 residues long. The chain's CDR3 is CASSLAGGGTQYF. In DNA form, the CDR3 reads TGTGCCAGCAGCCTAGCGGGAGGAGGCACGCAGTATTTT.

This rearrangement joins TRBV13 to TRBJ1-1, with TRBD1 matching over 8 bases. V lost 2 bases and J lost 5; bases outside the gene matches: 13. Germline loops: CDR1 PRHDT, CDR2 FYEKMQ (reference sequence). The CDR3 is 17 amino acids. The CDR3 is CASSLSPSRDRRTEAFF. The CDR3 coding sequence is TGTGCCAGCAGCTTAAGCCCATCACGGGACAGGCGAACTGAAGCTTTCTTT. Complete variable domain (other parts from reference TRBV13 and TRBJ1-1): AAGVIQSPRHLIKEKRETATLKCYPIPRHDTVYWYQQGPGQDPQFLISFYEKMQSDKGSIPDRFSAQQFSDYHSELNMSSLELGDSALYFCASSLSPSRDRRTEAFFGQGTRLTVV.

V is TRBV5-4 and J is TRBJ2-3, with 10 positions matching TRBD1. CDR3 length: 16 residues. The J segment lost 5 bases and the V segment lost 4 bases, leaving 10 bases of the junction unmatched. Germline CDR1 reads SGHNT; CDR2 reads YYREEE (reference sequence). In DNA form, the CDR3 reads TGTGCCAGCAGCAAAGGGACAGGGGCTCAACTAGATACGCAGTATTTT. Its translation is CASSKGTGAQLDTQYF.

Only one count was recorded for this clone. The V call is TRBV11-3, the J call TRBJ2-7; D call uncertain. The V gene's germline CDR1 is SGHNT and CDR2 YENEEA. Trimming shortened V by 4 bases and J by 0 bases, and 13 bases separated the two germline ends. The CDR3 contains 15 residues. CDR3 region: CASSSLIPCSYEQYF. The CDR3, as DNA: TGTGCCAGCAGCTCTTTGATACCTTGCTCCTACGAGCAGTACTTC.

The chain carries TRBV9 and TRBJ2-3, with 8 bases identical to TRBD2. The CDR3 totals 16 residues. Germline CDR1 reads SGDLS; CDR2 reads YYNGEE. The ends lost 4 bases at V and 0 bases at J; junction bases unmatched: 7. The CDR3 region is CASSLLAGISTDTQYF. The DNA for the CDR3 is TGTGCCAGCAGCCTATTAGCGGGAATAAGCACAGATACGCAGTATTTT.

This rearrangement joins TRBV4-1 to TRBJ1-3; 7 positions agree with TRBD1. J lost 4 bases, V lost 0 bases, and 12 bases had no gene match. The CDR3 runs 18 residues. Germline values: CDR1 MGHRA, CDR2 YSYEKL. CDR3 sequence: CASSQDPLRGTKGNTIYF. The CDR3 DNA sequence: TGCGCCAGCAGCCAAGATCCCCTCAGGGGGACTAAGGGAAACACCATATATTTT.

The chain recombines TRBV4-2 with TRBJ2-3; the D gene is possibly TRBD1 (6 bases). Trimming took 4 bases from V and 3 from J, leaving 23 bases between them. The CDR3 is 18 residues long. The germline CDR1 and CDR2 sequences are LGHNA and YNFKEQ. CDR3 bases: TGTGCCAGCAGCCTAGGAGGAGCTGACTCTACAGGGACAGATACGCAGTATTTT. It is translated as CASSLGGADSTGTDTQYF.

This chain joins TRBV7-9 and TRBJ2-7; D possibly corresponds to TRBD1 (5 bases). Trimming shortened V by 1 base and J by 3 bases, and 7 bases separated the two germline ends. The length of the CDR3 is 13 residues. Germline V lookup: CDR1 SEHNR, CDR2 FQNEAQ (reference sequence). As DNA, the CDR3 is TGTGCCAGCAGCTTAGTAGGGGTCTACGAGCAGTACTTC. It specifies CASSLVGVYEQYF.

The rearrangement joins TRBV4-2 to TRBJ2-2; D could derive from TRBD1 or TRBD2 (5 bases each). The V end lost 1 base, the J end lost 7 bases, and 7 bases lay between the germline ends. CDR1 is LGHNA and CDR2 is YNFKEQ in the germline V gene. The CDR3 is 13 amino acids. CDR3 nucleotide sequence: TGTGCCAGCAGCCAAGGGGGGTTCGGGGAGCTGTTTTTT. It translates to CASSQGGFGELFF.

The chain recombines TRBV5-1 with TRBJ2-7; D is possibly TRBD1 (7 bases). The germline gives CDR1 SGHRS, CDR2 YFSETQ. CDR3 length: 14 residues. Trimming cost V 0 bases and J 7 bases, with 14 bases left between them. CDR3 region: CASSLGSGGGEQYF. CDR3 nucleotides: TGCGCCAGCAGCTTGGGTTCAGGGGGAGGTGAGCAGTACTTC.

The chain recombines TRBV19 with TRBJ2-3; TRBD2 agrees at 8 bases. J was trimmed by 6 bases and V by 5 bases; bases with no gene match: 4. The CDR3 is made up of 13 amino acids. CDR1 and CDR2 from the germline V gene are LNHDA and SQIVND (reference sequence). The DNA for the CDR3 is TGTGCCAGTAGTGGGACTAGTCGGGATACGCAGTATTTT. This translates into CASSGTSRDTQYF. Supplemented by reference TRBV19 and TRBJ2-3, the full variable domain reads DGGITQSPKYLFRKEGQNVTLSCEQNLNHDAMYWYRQDPGQGLRLIYYSQIVNDFQKGDIAEGYSVSREKKESFPLTVTSAQKNPTAFYLCASSGTSRDTQYFGPGTRLTVL.

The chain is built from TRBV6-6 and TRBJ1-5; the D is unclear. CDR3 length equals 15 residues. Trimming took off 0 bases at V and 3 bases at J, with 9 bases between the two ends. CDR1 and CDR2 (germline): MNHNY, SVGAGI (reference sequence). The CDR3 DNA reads TGTGCCAGCAGTTACTCGAGCAGCCCCAATCAGCCCCAGCATTTT. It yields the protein CASSYSSSPNQPQHF.

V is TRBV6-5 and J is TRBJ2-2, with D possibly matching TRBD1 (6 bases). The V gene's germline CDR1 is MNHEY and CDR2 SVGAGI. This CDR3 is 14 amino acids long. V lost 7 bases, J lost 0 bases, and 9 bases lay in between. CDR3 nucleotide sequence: TGTGCCAGCACCCGGACAGCGAACACCGGGGAGCTGTTTTTT. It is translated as CASTRTANTGELFF.

The CDR3 spells CASSWGQRGVYGYTF. In DNA form, the CDR3 reads TGTGCCAGCAGTTGGGGACAACGAGGGGTCTATGGCTACACCTTC. The chain carries TRBV6-6 and TRBJ1-2; maybe TRBD1 (6 bases). Trimming stripped 4 bases from V and 4 bases from J, with 16 bases between. From germline, CDR1 is MNHNY and CDR2 SVGAGI (reference sequence). The CDR3 has 15 residues.

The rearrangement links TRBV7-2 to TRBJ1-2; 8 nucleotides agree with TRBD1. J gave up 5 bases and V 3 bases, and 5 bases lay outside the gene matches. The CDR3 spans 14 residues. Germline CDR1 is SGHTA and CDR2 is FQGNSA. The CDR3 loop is CASSFRQGTYGYTF. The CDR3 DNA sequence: TGTGCCAGCAGCTTTCGACAGGGGACTTATGGCTACACCTTC.